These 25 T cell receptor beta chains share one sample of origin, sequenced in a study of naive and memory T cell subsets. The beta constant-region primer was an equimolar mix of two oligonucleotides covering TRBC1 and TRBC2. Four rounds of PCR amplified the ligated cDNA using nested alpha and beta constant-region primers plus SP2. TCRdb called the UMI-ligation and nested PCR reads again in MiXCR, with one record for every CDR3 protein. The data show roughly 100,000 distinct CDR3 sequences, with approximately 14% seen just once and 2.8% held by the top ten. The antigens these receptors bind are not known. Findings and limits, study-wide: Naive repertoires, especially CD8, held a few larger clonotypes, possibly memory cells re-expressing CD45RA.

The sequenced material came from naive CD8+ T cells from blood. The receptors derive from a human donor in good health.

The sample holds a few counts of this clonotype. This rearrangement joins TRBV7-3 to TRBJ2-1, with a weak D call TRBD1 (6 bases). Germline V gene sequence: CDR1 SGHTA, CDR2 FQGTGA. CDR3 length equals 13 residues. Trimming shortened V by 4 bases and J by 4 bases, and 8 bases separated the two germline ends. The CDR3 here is CASSSGQYNEQFF. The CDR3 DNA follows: TGTGCCAGCAGCTCGGGACAATACAATGAGCAGTTCTTC.

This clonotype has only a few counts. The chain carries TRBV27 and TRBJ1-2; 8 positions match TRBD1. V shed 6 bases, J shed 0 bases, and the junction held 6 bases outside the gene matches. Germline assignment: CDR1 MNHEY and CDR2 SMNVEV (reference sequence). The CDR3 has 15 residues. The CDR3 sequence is CASSPGTGANYGYTF. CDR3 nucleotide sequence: TGTGCCAGCAGCCCAGGGACAGGCGCTAACTATGGCTACACCTTC.

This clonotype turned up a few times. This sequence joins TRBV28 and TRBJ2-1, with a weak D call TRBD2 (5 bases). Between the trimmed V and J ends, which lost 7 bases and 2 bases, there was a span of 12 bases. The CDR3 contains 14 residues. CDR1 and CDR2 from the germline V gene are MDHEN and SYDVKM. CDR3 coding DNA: TGTGCCAGCACGAGGACTCGAACCTACAATGAGCAGTTCTTC. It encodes CASTRTRTYNEQFF.

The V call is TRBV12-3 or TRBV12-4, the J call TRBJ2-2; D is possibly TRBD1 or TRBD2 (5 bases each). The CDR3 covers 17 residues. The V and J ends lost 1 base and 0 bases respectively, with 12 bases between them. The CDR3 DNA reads TGTGCCAGCAGTTTAGGAGGGGAAACTCCGAACACCGGGGAGCTGTTTTTT. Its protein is CASSLGGETPNTGELFF.

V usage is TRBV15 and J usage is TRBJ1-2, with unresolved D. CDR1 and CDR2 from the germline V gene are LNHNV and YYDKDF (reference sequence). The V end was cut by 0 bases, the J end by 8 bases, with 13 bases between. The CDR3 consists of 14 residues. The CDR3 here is CATSRDRSNQGYTF. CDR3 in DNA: TGTGCCACCAGCAGAGATCGATCCAACCAGGGCTACACCTTC. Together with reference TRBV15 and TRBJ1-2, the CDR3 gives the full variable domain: DAMVIQNPRYQVTQFGKPVTLSCSQTLNHNVMYWYQQKSSQAPKLLFHYYDKDFNNEADTPDNFQSRRPNTSFCFLDIRSPGLGDTAMYLCATSRDRSNQGYTFGSGTRLTVV.

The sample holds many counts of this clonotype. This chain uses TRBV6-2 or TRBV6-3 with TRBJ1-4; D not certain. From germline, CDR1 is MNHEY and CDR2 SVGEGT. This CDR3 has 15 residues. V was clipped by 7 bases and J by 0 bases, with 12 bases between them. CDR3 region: CASTEPSATNEKLFF. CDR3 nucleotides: TGTGCCAGCACGGAACCATCTGCAACTAATGAAAAACTGTTTTTT.

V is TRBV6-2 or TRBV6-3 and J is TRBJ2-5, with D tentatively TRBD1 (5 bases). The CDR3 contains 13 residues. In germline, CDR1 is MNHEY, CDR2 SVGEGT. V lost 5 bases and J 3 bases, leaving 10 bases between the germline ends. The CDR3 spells CASSADRKETQYF. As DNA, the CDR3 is TGTGCCAGCAGTGCCGACAGAAAAGAGACCCAGTACTTC.

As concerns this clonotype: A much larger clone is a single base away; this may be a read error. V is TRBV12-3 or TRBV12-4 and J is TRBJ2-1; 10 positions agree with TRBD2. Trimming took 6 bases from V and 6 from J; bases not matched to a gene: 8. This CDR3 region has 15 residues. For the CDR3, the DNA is TGTGCCAGCAGCCCGGTACTAGCGGGGCCCAATGAGCAGTTCTTC. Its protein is CASSPVLAGPNEQFF.

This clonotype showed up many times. The CDR3 DNA is TGCGCCAGCTCGGACGGGGGTCATGTCTACGAGCAGTACTTC. It codes for CASSDGGHVYEQYF. The chain is built from TRBV5-1 and TRBJ2-7; weak D call: TRBD2 (6 bases). This CDR3 comprises 14 residues. V lost 7 bases, J lost 3 bases, and 17 bases lay in between. CDR1 is SGHRS, CDR2 YFSETQ, per germline.

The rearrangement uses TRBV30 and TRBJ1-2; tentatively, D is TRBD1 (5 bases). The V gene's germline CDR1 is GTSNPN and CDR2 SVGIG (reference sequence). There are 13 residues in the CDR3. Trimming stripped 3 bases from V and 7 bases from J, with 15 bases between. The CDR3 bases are TGTGCCTGGAGCAACGACTTCAGGGTTGGCTACACCTTC. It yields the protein CAWSNDFRVGYTF.

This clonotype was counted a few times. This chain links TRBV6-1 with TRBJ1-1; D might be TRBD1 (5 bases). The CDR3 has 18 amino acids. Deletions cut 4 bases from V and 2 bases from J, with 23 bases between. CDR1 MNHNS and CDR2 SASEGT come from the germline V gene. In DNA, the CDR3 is TGTGCCAGCAGTGGAATATTCACGGGGGGTATGTTAAACACTGAAGCTTTCTTT. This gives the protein CASSGIFTGGMLNTEAFF.

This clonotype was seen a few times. In DNA form, the CDR3 reads TGCAGTGCTAGGGAGCTGAGGGGTTCCGGGGAGCTGTTTTTT. Amino acid sequence: CSARELRGSGELFF. The V gene is TRBV20-1, the J gene TRBJ2-2; D may match TRBD1 or TRBD2 (5 bases each). Trimming cost V 3 bases and J 6 bases, with 14 bases left between them. In germline, CDR1 is DFQATT, CDR2 SNEGSKA (reference sequence). This CDR3 region has 14 residues.

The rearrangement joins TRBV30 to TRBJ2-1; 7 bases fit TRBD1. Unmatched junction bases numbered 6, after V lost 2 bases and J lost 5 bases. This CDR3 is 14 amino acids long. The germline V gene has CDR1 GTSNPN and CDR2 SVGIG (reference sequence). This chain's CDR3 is CAWSHGQGDNEQFF. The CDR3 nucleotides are TGTGCCTGGAGTCACGGTCAGGGGGACAATGAGCAGTTCTTC.

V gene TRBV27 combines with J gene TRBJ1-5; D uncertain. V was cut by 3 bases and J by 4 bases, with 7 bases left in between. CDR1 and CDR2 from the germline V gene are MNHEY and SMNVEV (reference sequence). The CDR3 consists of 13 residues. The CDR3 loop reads CASSLSRNQPQHF. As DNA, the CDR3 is TGTGCCAGCAGTTTGTCCAGAAATCAGCCCCAGCATTTT.

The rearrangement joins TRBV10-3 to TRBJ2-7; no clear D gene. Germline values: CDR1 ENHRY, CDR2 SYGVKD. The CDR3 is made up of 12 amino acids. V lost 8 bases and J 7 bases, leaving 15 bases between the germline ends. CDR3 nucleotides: TGTGCCATCTCCCCGGGCTCCTGGGAGCAGTACTTC. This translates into CAISPGSWEQYF.

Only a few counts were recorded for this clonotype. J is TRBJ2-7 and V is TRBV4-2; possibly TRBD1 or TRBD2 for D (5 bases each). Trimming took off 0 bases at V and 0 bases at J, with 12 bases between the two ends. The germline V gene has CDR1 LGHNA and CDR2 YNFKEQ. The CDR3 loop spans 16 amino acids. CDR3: CASSQEDAGSSYEQYF. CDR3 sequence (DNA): TGTGCCAGCAGCCAAGAGGATGCAGGGAGCTCCTACGAGCAGTACTTC.

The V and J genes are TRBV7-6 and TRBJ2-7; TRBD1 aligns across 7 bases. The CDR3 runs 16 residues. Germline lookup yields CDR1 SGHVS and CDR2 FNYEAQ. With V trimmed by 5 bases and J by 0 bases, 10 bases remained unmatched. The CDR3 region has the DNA TGTGCCAGCAGCGAGGGACAGTCTCTCAGCTCCTACGAGCAGTACTTC. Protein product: CASSEGQSLSSYEQYF.

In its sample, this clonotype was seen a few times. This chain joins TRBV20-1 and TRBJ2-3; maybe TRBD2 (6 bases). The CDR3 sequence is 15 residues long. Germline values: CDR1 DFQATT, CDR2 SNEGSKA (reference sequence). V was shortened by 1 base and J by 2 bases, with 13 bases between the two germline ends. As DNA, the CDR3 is TGCAGTGCTAGAGTTGTCGGAGGGACCACAGATACGCAGTATTTT. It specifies CSARVVGGTTDTQYF.

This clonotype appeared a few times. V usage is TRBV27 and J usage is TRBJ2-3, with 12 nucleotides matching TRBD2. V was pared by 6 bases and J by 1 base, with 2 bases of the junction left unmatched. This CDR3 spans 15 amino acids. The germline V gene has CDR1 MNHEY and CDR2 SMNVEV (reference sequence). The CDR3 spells CASRWTSGGTDTQYF. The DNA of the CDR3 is TGTGCCAGCAGGTGGACTAGCGGGGGCACAGATACGCAGTATTTT.

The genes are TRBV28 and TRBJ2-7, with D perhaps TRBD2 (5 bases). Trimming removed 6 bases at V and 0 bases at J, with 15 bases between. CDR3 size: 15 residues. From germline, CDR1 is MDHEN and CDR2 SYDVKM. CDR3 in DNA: TGTGCCAGCAGCACTTCTGACTACCGCTCCTACGAGCAGTACTTC. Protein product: CASSTSDYRSYEQYF.

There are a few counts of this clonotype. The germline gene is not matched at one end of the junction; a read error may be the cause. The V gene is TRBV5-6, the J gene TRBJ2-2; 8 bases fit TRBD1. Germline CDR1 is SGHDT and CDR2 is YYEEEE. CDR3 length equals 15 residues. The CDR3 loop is CASSLGQENTGELFF. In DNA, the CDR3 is TGTGCCAGCAGTTTGGGACAGGAGAACACCGGGGAGCTGTTTTTT.

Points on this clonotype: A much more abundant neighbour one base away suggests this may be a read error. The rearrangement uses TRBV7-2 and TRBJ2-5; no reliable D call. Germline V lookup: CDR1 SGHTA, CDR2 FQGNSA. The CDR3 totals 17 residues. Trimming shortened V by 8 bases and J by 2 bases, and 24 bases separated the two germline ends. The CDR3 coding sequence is TGTGCCAGCGGCCCCGAGGCGGCGGTAGGGCTACAAGAGACCCAGTACTTC. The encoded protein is CASGPEAAVGLQETQYF.

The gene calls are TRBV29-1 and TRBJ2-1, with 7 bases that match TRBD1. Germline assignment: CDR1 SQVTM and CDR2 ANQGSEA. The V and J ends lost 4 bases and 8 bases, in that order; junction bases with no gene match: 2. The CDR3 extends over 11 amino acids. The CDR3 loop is CSVGGGDEQFF. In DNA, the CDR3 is TGCAGCGTTGGAGGGGGCGATGAGCAGTTCTTC.

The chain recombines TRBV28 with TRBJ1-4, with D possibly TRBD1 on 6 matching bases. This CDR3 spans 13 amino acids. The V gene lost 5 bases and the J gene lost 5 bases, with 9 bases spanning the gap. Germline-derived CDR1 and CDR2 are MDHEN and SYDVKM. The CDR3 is CASSRGQNEKLFF. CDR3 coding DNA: TGTGCCAGCAGTCGCGGACAGAATGAAAAACTGTTTTTT.

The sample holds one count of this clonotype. CDR3 coding DNA: TGTGCCAGCAGCAAAGTGGACAGGGGCCCTACCCCAGCCAAAAACATTCAGTACTTC. Its translation: CASSKVDRGPTPAKNIQYF. The chain combines TRBV21-1 with TRBJ2-4; the table's D call of TRBD1 was not tested on the DNA. TRBV21-1 is a pseudogene. The CDR3 totals 19 residues.